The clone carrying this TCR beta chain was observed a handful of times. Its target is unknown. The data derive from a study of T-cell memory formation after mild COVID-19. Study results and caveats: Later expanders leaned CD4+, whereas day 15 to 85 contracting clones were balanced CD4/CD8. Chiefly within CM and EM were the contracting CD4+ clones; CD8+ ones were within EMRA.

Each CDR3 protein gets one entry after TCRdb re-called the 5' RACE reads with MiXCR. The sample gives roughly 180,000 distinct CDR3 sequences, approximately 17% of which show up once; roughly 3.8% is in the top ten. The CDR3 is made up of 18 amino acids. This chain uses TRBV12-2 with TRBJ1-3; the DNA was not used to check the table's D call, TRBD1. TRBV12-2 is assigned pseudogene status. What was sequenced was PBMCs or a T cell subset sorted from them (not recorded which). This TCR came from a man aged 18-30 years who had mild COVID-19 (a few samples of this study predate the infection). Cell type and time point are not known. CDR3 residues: CASRRQRRLRASGNTIYF. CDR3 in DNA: TGTGCAAGTCGCCGCCAGCGAAGACTCAGGGCCTCTGGAAACACCATATATTTT.